These 25 T cell receptor beta chains came from one sample sequenced in a study of shared clonotypes between healthy human individuals. The protocol was immunoSEQ multiplex PCR, while the TCRdb copy is restricted to in-frame clones and leaves out a portion. The table records roughly 2.5 million clones, roughly 92% of them present only once. Sequencing used naive CD4+ T cells sorted from blood. Described subset: CD45RA+ positively selected. The receptor source for this set is a man aged 18 to 29 in good health.

J is TRBJ2-5 and V is TRBV10-1; TRBD1 matches 10 bases. The J segment lost 2 bases and the V segment lost 5 bases, leaving 5 bases of the junction unmatched. CDR3 length equals 15 residues. CDR1 and CDR2 (germline): WNHNN, SYGVQD (reference sequence). The chain's CDR3 is CASSSRTGGQETQYF. The CDR3 DNA follows: TGCGCCAGCAGTTCCCGGACAGGGGGTCAAGAGACCCAGTACTTC.

The V call is TRBV5-1, the J call TRBJ2-5; TRBD2 agrees at 12 bases. The DNA end lines up better with TRBJ2-7; the J call may be wrong. CDR3 length equals 14 residues. Germline CDR1 SGHRS, CDR2 YFSETQ. In nucleotides, the CDR3 is TGCGCCAGCAGCCGCGGACTAGCGGGATACGAGCAGTACTTC. This encodes CASSRGLAGYEQYF.

The chain employs TRBV11-2 and TRBJ1-5; no clear D gene. The CDR3 consists of 12 residues. The germline V gene has CDR1 SGHAT and CDR2 FQNNGV. The ends were cut back, 6 bases at V and 5 bases at J, with 8 bases in the middle. CDR3 DNA sequence: TGTGCCAGCAGAAGAGCGGATCAGCCCCAGCATTTT. This sequence encodes CASRRADQPQHF.

This clone was recorded once. This chain connects TRBV4-3 to TRBJ1-6; a possible D gene is TRBD1 (5 bases). The CDR3 extends over 15 amino acids. CDR1 is LGHNA and CDR2 is YSLEER in the germline V gene. Trimming pared 0 bases from V and 4 bases from J, leaving 7 bases between. This CDR3 is CASSQEEGYNSPLHF. The CDR3 DNA is TGCGCCAGCAGCCAAGAGGAGGGGTATAATTCACCCCTCCACTTT.

The chain is built from TRBV6-1 and TRBJ2-7; D gene uncertain. CDR3 length: 12 amino acids. V was shortened by 6 bases and J by 2 bases, with 8 bases between the two germline ends. Germline V gives CDR1 MNHNS, CDR2 SASEGT. Written as DNA, the CDR3 is TGTGCCAGCAGGTCCCAGACCTACGAGCAGTACTTC. Translated, it gives CASRSQTYEQYF.

The rearrangement uses TRBV5-7 and TRBJ2-7, with 9 positions matching TRBD2. TRBV5-7 is placed among ORFs of uncertain function. The CDR3 is 13 residues long. V shed 6 bases, J shed 10 bases, and the junction held 11 bases outside the gene matches. CDR3 sequence (DNA): TGTGCCAGCATTGAGAGTAGCGGGGGACCCCAGTACTTC. It yields the protein CASIESSGGPQYF.

The chain combines TRBV28 with TRBJ1-6, with 7 bases identical to TRBD1. The CDR3 has 15 residues. CDR1 and CDR2 (germline): MDHEN, SYDVKM. V trimming: 5 bases; J trimming: 7 bases; junction bases outside the gene matches: 8. The CDR3 spells CASSPTGFENSPLHF. In DNA, the CDR3 is TGTGCCAGCAGTCCGACAGGGTTTGAAAATTCACCCCTCCACTTT. The full variable domain, with the rest looked up from reference TRBV28 and TRBJ1-6, is DVKVTQSSRYLVKRTGEKVFLECVQDMDHENMFWYRQDPGLGLRLIYFSYDVKMKEKGDIPEGYSVSREKKERFSLILESASTNQTSMYLCASSPTGFENSPLHFGNGTRLTVT.

Concerning this clone itself: The same CDR3 also results from other DNA sequences found in this sample. CDR3 bases: TGTGCCAGCAGTTACGAGGGAAATCAGCCCCAGCATTTT. This codes for CASSYEGNQPQHF. The chain links TRBV6-6 to TRBJ1-5, with D hard to call. The CDR3 sequence is 13 residues long. Trimming took off 2 bases at V and 4 bases at J, with 6 bases between the two ends. Per germline, CDR1 MNHNY and CDR2 SVGAGI (reference sequence).

The rearrangement links TRBV2 to TRBJ2-3; tentatively, D is TRBD2 (7 bases). Trimming shortened V by 8 bases and J by 6 bases, and 18 bases separated the two germline ends. The CDR3 has 14 amino acids. The germline V gene has CDR1 SNHLY and CDR2 FYNNEI. The CDR3 protein is CASLVGGAFDTQYF. CDR3 coding DNA: TGTGCCAGCCTCGTGGGGGGGGCGTTTGATACGCAGTATTTT. The whole variable domain, filled in from reference TRBV2 and TRBJ2-3, reads EPEVTQTPSHQVTQMGQEVILRCVPISNHLYFYWYRQILGQKVEFLVSFYNNEISEKSEIFDDQFSVERPDGSNFTLKIRSTKLEDSAMYFCASLVGGAFDTQYFGPGTRLTVL.

V usage is TRBV18 and J usage is TRBJ2-1, with D perhaps matching TRBD2 (7 bases). The CDR3 sequence is 17 residues long. Trimming removed 3 bases at V and 3 bases at J, with 18 bases between. Germline CDR1 and CDR2: KGHSH and LQKENI. CDR3 amino acids: CASSPPVRGARYNEQFF. The CDR3 DNA is TGTGCCAGCTCACCCCCAGTCCGGGGGGCTCGCTACAATGAGCAGTTCTTC.

This chain joins TRBV4-2 and TRBJ1-2; perhaps TRBD1 as D (5 bases). Germline V CDR1 and CDR2: LGHNA, YNFKEQ. The V and J ends lost 1 base and 7 bases respectively, with 7 bases between them. CDR3 length: 12 residues. CDR3 amino acids: CASSQVDTGYTF. The CDR3 DNA follows: TGTGCCAGCAGCCAAGTGGACACTGGCTACACCTTC.

This chain uses TRBV7-3 with TRBJ2-7; 9 bases are shared with TRBD2. CDR3 length: 15 amino acids. CDR1 SGHTA and CDR2 FQGTGA come from the germline V gene. After removal of 5 bases from V and 2 bases from J, the junction contained 7 bases not matched to a gene. CDR3 in amino acids: CASSPGLAGTYEQYF. In DNA, the CDR3 is TGTGCCAGCAGCCCGGGACTAGCCGGGACCTACGAGCAGTACTTC.

This clone occurred once. V gene TRBV4-2 combines with J gene TRBJ1-2, with a tentative D call TRBD1 (5 bases). Germline CDR1 LGHNA, CDR2 YNFKEQ. The CDR3 has 13 residues. V lost 2 bases and J lost 3, with 7 bases in between. The CDR3, as DNA: TGTGCCAGCAGCCAACTCAGGGACTATGGCTACACCTTC. It translates to CASSQLRDYGYTF.

The rearrangement uses TRBV6-5 and TRBJ2-7, with 8 bases matching TRBD1. CDR1 MNHEY and CDR2 SVGAGI come from the germline V gene. The trim removed 0 bases at V and 2 bases at J, leaving 6 bases unmatched. This CDR3 has 16 residues. The CDR3 coding sequence is TGTGCCAGCAGTTACTCTGGGGGGACAGGAACCTACGAGCAGTACTTC. It translates to CASSYSGGTGTYEQYF.

This chain connects TRBV27 to TRBJ2-4; unclear D gene. The CDR3 spans 13 residues. With 6 bases removed from V and 5 bases from J, the gap between germline ends came to 11 bases. Germline CDR1 reads MNHEY; CDR2 reads SMNVEV (reference sequence). CDR3 sequence (DNA): TGTGCCAGCAGAGAGGTCGGCCAAAACATTCAGTACTTC. Encoded protein: CASREVGQNIQYF.

This clone was detected once. This rearrangement joins TRBV5-1 to TRBJ2-1; 9 bases line up with TRBD2. CDR3 length equals 19 residues. V shed 0 bases and J 8 bases; nucleotides not matched to a gene: 18. The germline V gene has CDR1 SGHRS and CDR2 YFSETQ. The CDR3 DNA reads as TGCGCCAGCAGCTTGGATGAGTCCCCCCGAGAGCGGGGGGAACATGAGCAGTTCTTC. It codes for CASSLDESPRERGEHEQFF.

This clone has only one observation. The sample holds other DNA sequences that translate to the same CDR3. The genes are TRBV7-6 and TRBJ2-3; 7 bases map to TRBD1. Germline CDR1 SGHVS, CDR2 FNYEAQ. This CDR3 has 12 amino acids. Losses at the gene ends were 5 bases for V and 5 bases for J; bases not matched to a gene: 1. Here the CDR3 DNA reads TGTGCCAGCAGCCCAGGGGGAGATACGCAGTATTTT. Translated, it gives CASSPGGDTQYF.

The chain employs TRBV7-2 and TRBJ2-7, with 7 bases matching TRBD1. Germline V lookup: CDR1 SGHTA, CDR2 FQGNSA. Trimming at V came to 1 base and at J to 2 bases, leaving 8 bases not matched to a gene. The CDR3 is 16 residues long. The CDR3 DNA reads as TGTGCCAGCAGCTTAGTTTGGGACAGAGGAACCTACGAGCAGTACTTC. As protein: CASSLVWDRGTYEQYF.

V is TRBV11-2 and J is TRBJ2-1; tentative D call: TRBD2 (6 bases). CDR3 length equals 14 residues. Trimming cost V 3 bases and J 8 bases, with 14 bases left between them. Germline values: CDR1 SGHAT, CDR2 FQNNGV. The CDR3: CASSLTTRFYEQFF. The CDR3 coding sequence is TGTGCCAGCAGCTTGACGACTAGGTTCTATGAGCAGTTCTTC. Based on the CDR3 plus reference TRBV11-2 and TRBJ2-1, the full variable domain is EAGVAQSPRYKIIEKRQSVAFWCNPISGHATLYWYQQILGQGPKLLIQFQNNGVVDDSQLPKDRFSAERLKGVDSTLKIQPAKLEDSAVYLCASSLTTRFYEQFFGPGTRLTVL.

In regard to this clone: One end of the junction fails to match germline, which may point to a read error. The V gene is TRBV6-5, the J gene TRBJ1-2, with D maybe TRBD1 (6 bases). The CDR3 is 12 residues long. In germline, CDR1 is MNHEY, CDR2 SVGAGI. The CDR3, as DNA: TGTGCCAGCAGAAAACGACAAGGACAGTTCGACTTC. Residues: CASRKRQGQFDF.

The J gene is TRBJ1-3, the V gene TRBV5-1, with 9 nucleotides matching TRBD1. The CDR3 has 16 residues. CDR1 and CDR2 from the germline V gene are SGHRS and YFSETQ. V trimming: 4 bases; J trimming: 4 bases; junction bases outside the gene matches: 9. For the CDR3, the DNA is TGCGCCAGCAGCCTATGGACAGGGGAGGGCGGAAACACCATATATTTT. It translates to CASSLWTGEGGNTIYF.

This clone was observed a single time. This sequence joins TRBV13 and TRBJ2-6, with 9 positions matching TRBD1. The length of the CDR3 is 18 residues. Per germline, CDR1 PRHDT and CDR2 FYEKMQ (reference sequence). The J segment lost 0 bases and the V segment lost 5 bases, leaving 8 bases of the junction unmatched. The DNA for the CDR3 is TGTGCCAGCAGCGACTACCGGGACAGGGACTCTGGGGCCAACGTCCTGACTTTC. It is translated as CASSDYRDRDSGANVLTF.

This clone was counted a single time. This chain joins TRBV6-5 and TRBJ2-1, with D hard to call. Looked up from germline, CDR1 is MNHEY and CDR2 is SVGAGI. The V gene lost 1 base and the J gene lost 5 bases, with 6 bases spanning the gap. There are 13 residues in the CDR3. CDR3 sequence: CASSYYRHNEQFF. The CDR3 coding sequence is TGTGCCAGCAGTTACTATCGACACAATGAGCAGTTCTTC.

J is TRBJ2-3 and V is TRBV2, with 8 nucleotides matching TRBD1. Germline V gives CDR1 SNHLY, CDR2 FYNNEI. Losses at the gene ends were 7 bases for V and 1 base for J; bases not matched to a gene: 7. This CDR3 comprises 15 residues. The CDR3 loop reads CASTTPGQGTDTQYF. CDR3 nucleotide sequence: TGTGCCAGCACTACGCCGGGACAGGGCACAGATACGCAGTATTTT.

The rearrangement uses TRBV6-1 and TRBJ1-1; D call uncertain. Trimming shortened V by 6 bases and J by 4 bases, and 15 bases separated the two germline ends. In germline, CDR1 is MNHNS, CDR2 SASEGT. The CDR3 is made up of 14 amino acids. The CDR3 region has the DNA TGTGCCAGCAGCTTTACCGCCGGGGTCACTGAAGCTTTCTTT. This encodes CASSFTAGVTEAFF.